A single sample is the source of the 18 T cell receptor beta chains below, sequenced in a study of regulatory T cells in long-lasting Graves disease. Time point in this sample: newly diagnosed GD, antithyroid drugs for less than 3 months. There was RNA extracted from PBMCs, and the TCR library was made from it. In building TCR beta libraries, iRepertoire HTBI primers were used together with Arm-PCR of CDR3 regions. TCRdb reprocessed the multiplex PCR reads with MiXCR, giving one entry per CDR3 protein. The table includes 550,000 or so distinct CDR3 sequences, about 12% detected once. These same data were also listed under a study on T cells in Graves' hyperthyroidism and ophthalmopathy.

The sequencing used peripheral blood mononuclear cells (PBMCs), collected at new diagnosis, from a patient treated with antithyroid drugs. The receptors stem from a woman younger than 45 with Graves disease.

This clonotype was recorded at least ten times. The chain joins TRBV29-1 to TRBJ1-4, with 7 bases aligning to TRBD1. From germline, CDR1 is SQVTM and CDR2 ANQGSEA. V dropped 3 bases and J dropped 6; count of bases not matched to a gene: 7. The CDR3 contains 14 residues. In DNA form, the CDR3 reads TGCAGCGTTGAGTTAGGGACAGAGGATGAAAAACTGTTTTTT. Protein: CSVELGTEDEKLFF. The full variable domain, with the rest looked up from reference TRBV29-1 and TRBJ1-4, is SAVISQKPSRDICQRGTSLTIQCQVDSQVTMMFWYRQQPGQSLTLIATANQGSEATYESGFVIDKFPISRPNLTFSTLTVSNMSPEDSSIYLCSVELGTEDEKLFFGSGTQLSVL.

This clonotype was recorded a few times. The rearrangement links TRBV14 to TRBJ2-7, with 8 bases identical to TRBD1. This CDR3 is built from 15 residues. Germline V gives CDR1 SGHDN, CDR2 FVKESK. V lost 4 bases, J lost 5 bases, and 10 bases stayed unmatched. CDR3 loop: CASSPSRTGTNEQYF. In DNA, the CDR3 is TGTGCCAGCAGCCCATCCCGGACAGGGACGAACGAGCAGTACTTC.

The gene calls are TRBV7-8 and TRBJ1-1; D is ambiguous. The germline V gene has CDR1 SGHVS and CDR2 FQNEAQ. V shed 2 bases and J shed 2 bases, with 12 bases lying between them. The CDR3 runs 15 residues. The CDR3 region has the DNA TGTGCCAGCAGCTTATTGCCGGGATCCAACACTGAAGCTTTCTTT. It codes for CASSLLPGSNTEAFF.

The V call is TRBV20-1, the J call TRBJ2-7; maybe TRBD2 (6 bases). The CDR3 is 15 residues long. V lost 6 bases, J lost 2 bases, and 20 bases lay in between. The germline V gene has CDR1 DFQATT and CDR2 SNEGSKA (reference sequence). The CDR3 loop reads CSADNGDFGAYEQYF. The DNA of the CDR3 is TGCAGTGCAGACAACGGGGACTTCGGGGCCTACGAGCAGTACTTC.

This clonotype was picked up many times. This chain links TRBV7-2 with TRBJ2-5, with D perhaps matching TRBD1 or TRBD2 (5 bases each). V was shortened by 5 bases and J by 10 bases, with 17 bases between the two germline ends. Germline V gene lookup returns CDR1 SGHTA and CDR2 FQGNSA. This CDR3 spans 13 amino acids. In DNA form, the CDR3 reads TGTGCCAGCAGCCCCGGGGCCCAAAGGGTCCAGTACTTC. It encodes CASSPGAQRVQYF.

This clonotype was found many times. The gene calls are TRBV11-2 and TRBJ2-3; the D gene could be TRBD1 or TRBD2 (6 bases each). Per the germline V gene, CDR1 is SGHAT and CDR2 is FQNNGV. With 1 base removed from V and 2 bases from J, the gap between germline ends came to 19 bases. This CDR3 contains 18 residues. For the CDR3, the DNA is TGTGCCAGCAGCTTAGGACTGGGGGGCGGGTGGGACACAGATACGCAGTATTTT. Translating it yields CASSLGLGGGWDTDTQYF.

There are many counts of this clonotype. V usage is TRBV12-3 or TRBV12-4 and J usage is TRBJ2-7; TRBD2 agrees at 7 bases. Trimming took 7 bases from V and 7 from J; bases not matched to a gene: 10. The CDR3 totals 13 residues. The CDR3 nucleotides read TGTGCCAGCACCTGGGGGGAGGGAGGTGAGCAGTACTTC. Its protein product is CASTWGEGGEQYF.

There are a few counts of this clonotype. The V gene is TRBV25-1, the J gene TRBJ2-2; TRBD2 might be the D (5 bases). Germline-derived CDR1 and CDR2 are MGHDK and SYGVNS. This CDR3 contains 12 residues. V was clipped by 6 bases and J by 6 bases, with 8 bases between them. Written as DNA, the CDR3 is TGTGCCAGCAGGGACGGGGCCGGGGAGCTGTTTTTT. Translation: CASRDGAGELFF.

At least ten counts were recorded for this clonotype. The V gene is TRBV27, the J gene TRBJ2-7, with D unclear. The V end was cut by 5 bases, the J end by 2 bases, with 13 bases between. This CDR3 is 14 amino acids long. CDR1 MNHEY and CDR2 SMNVEV come from the germline V gene (reference sequence). The CDR3 coding sequence is TGTGCCAGCAGTCTCTCCGAAACACCCTACGAGCAGTACTTC. Encoded protein: CASSLSETPYEQYF.

This clonotype was counted ten times or more. This chain links TRBV19 with TRBJ1-5; no firm D call. CDR1 and CDR2 (germline): LNHDA, SQIVND (reference sequence). The V gene lost 1 base and the J gene lost 1 base, with 14 bases spanning the gap. The CDR3 length is 17 residues. The chain's CDR3 is CASSIVTTSRSNQPQHF. The CDR3 nucleotides read TGTGCCAGTAGTATAGTTACGACGAGCAGGAGCAATCAGCCCCAGCATTTT.

CDR3 DNA: TGTGCCACCAGTGATCCGGGACTAGCGGGAGTAGATGAGCAGTTCTTC. Amino acids: CATSDPGLAGVDEQFF. The chain uses TRBV24-1 and TRBJ2-1; 14 bases agree with TRBD2. This CDR3 spans 16 amino acids. The trim removed 3 bases at V and 8 bases at J, leaving 5 bases unmatched. The V gene's germline CDR1 is KGHDR and CDR2 SFDVKD.

This clonotype appeared many times. This rearrangement joins TRBV11-2 to TRBJ2-6; D gene ambiguous. This CDR3 spans 14 amino acids. The germline CDR1 and CDR2 sequences are SGHAT and FQNNGV. The V end lost 0 bases, the J end lost 4 bases, and 4 bases lay between the germline ends. The DNA of the CDR3 is TGTGCCAGCAGCTTAGAGAGGGGGGCCAACGTCCTGACTTTC. As protein: CASSLERGANVLTF.

The table lists this clonotype with many counts. The rearrangement joins TRBV20-1 to TRBJ2-7, with 15 bases lining up with TRBD2. CDR3 length: 17 residues. With V trimmed by 3 bases and J by 4 bases, 10 bases remained unmatched. Looked up from germline, CDR1 is DFQATT and CDR2 is SNEGSKA (reference sequence). CDR3 nucleotide sequence: TGCAGTGCTAGTGACAGGGGACTAGCGGGAGGCCGATACGAGCAGTACTTC. This codes for CSASDRGLAGGRYEQYF.

This clonotype was recorded at least ten times. The chain has TRBV20-1 and TRBJ1-1; TRBD1 matches at 7 bases. The germline gives CDR1 DFQATT, CDR2 SNEGSKA (reference sequence). The trim removed 3 bases at V and 8 bases at J, leaving 9 bases unmatched. There are 13 residues in the CDR3. The CDR3: CSASMSAGQEAFF. The CDR3, as DNA: TGCAGTGCTAGTATGTCCGCGGGACAGGAAGCTTTCTTT.

This clonotype was detected ten times or more. This chain joins TRBV4-3 and TRBJ2-3, with 11 bases matching TRBD2. Germline V CDR1 and CDR2: LGHNA, YSLEER. This CDR3 comprises 17 residues. Unmatched junction bases numbered 7, after V lost 3 bases and J lost 2 bases. CDR3 loop: CASSHTIAGGPTDTQYF. CDR3 bases: TGCGCCAGCAGCCACACCATAGCGGGAGGGCCCACAGATACGCAGTATTTT.

This clonotype has ten or more counts. V is TRBV11-3 and J is TRBJ2-7, with D possibly TRBD1 on 6 matching bases. The CDR3 consists of 14 residues. Germline V CDR1 and CDR2: SGHNT, YENEEA. The V end lost 5 bases, the J end lost 6 bases, and 17 bases lay between the germline ends. The CDR3 is CASSAYQGSGEQYF. As DNA, the CDR3 is TGTGCCAGCAGCGCGTACCAGGGGTCTGGCGAGCAGTACTTC. Variable domain in full (rest from reference TRBV11-3 and TRBJ2-7): EAGVVQSPRYKIIEKKQPVAFWCNPISGHNTLYWYLQNLGQGPELLIRYENEEAVDDSQLPKDRFSAERLKGVDSTLKIQPAELGDSAVYLCASSAYQGSGEQYFGPGTRLTVT.

This clonotype occurred a few times. With a much larger clone just one base away, this may be a read error. The gene calls are TRBV2 and TRBJ1-1, with TRBD1 identical over 7 bases. Trimming removed 4 bases from V and 4 bases from J; junction bases left unmatched: 6. From germline, CDR1 is SNHLY and CDR2 FYNNEI. CDR3 size: 14 residues. CDR3 DNA sequence: TGTGCCAGCAGTGTTCAGGGGGGATGCACTGAAGCTTTCTTT. Residues: CASSVQGGCTEAFF.

This clonotype has just a few counts. The chain links TRBV5-1 to TRBJ2-7, with 7 bases aligning to TRBD2. This CDR3 is 14 amino acids long. Germline V gene sequence: CDR1 SGHRS, CDR2 YFSETQ. Trimming at V came to 4 bases and at J to 4 bases, leaving 8 bases not matched to a gene. The CDR3 spells CASSHWGGSYEQYF. The CDR3 DNA sequence: TGCGCCAGCAGCCACTGGGGGGGTTCGTACGAGCAGTACTTC.